This T cell receptor (beta chain) was sequenced for a study of blood T cell repertoires in COVID-19. About the research overall: Donors in the United States, Italy and Spain gave samples during acute or convalescent COVID-19. Nucleic acid was either cDNA or gDNA, and it came from T cells, B-cell-depleted T cells, or PBMCs.

Counting both end residues, the CDR3 totals 16 amino acids. Germline assignment: CDR1 SGHTA and CDR2 FQGTGA. Authors' analysis steps: Using reference gene primer amplification, nucleated cell counts were estimated. The method was immunoSEQ multiplex PCR; TCRdb's version includes in-frame clones alone and lacks a portion of them. For V, J and clone size, that table is used; D and trimming come from the DNA. This sample yields around 220,000 clones, of which around 86% are seen a single time; roughly 4.9% belongs to the top ten. This clone was detected only once. The DNA is left out, because the CDR3 cannot be placed on it with certainty; the CDR3 is given as TCRdb lists it.

The source is a human donor in a cohort sampled during active COVID-19. Specimen: peripheral blood. V and J are TRBV7-3 and TRBJ2-2; the table names TRBD1, a call not compared with the DNA. CDR3 sequence reads: CASSVGPGQGDGELFF.